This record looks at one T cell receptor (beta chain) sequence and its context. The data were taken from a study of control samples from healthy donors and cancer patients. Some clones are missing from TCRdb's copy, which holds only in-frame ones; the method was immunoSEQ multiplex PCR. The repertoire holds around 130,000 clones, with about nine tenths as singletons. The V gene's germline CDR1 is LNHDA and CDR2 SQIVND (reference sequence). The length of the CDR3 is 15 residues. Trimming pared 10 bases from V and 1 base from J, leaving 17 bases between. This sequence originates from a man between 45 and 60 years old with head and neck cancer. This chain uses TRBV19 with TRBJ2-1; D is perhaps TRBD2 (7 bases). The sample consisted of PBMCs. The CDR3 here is CATDRGGGSYNEQFF. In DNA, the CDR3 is TGTGCCACCGACCGAGGGGGGGGTTCCTACAATGAGCAGTTCTTC.